This T cell receptor (beta chain) was captured by sequencing in a study of persistence of HIV-infected CD4 T cells. As for the study in general: CD4+ T cells responding to CMV or HIV-1 Gag were isolated. Study-level results: TCRbeta richness was lower in CMV- and Gag-responding cells than in anti-CD3/anti-CD28-responding cells. Bulk TCR data could not be restricted to HIV-1-infected CMV-responding cells.

The immunoSEQ assay was version 4, run in survey mode. Genomic DNA was diluted to roughly 10 ng/uL, up to roughly 1 ug per sample. TCRdb's table, derived via immunoSEQ multiplex PCR, lists solely in-frame clones and lacks some. The profile shows 35,000 to 40,000 clones, around 80% of them singletons. The stimulus was lysate of CMV-infected fibroblasts, 9 to 10 ug/mL. CD40L/CD69 double-negative CD45RO-high memory CD4+ T cells were collected. On this clone itself: Its antigen is not known.

The V gene end was trimmed by 0 bases and the J gene end by 1 base; junction bases not matched to a gene: 7. Germline V gene sequence: CDR1 LGHNA, CDR2 YNFKEQ. CDR3 size: 17 residues. The TCR was taken from an adult man with HIV who was CMV-seropositive. The V call is TRBV4-2, the J call TRBJ2-3, with 7 bases aligning to TRBD2. The input for sequencing was CD4+ T cells sorted from PBMCs after approximately 20-hour stimulation, taken from a patient who received antiretroviral therapy. CDR3 sequence reads: CASSQDVSSGRTDTQYF. CDR3 DNA: TGTGCCAGCAGCCAAGATGTGTCTAGCGGTCGCACAGATACGCAGTATTTT.